Following are 31 T cell receptor beta chains from one sample sequenced in a study of blood T cell repertoires in COVID-19 (TCRdb year 2020). Library method: the immunoSEQ multiplex PCR assay. The table comes from immuneACCESS by way of TCRdb, which keeps in-frame sequences with V and J called. Part of the clones is missing from these tables; in studies checked, under half for an unresolved V gene and the rest for unknown reasons. Recorded for this sample are under 450,000 clones; approximately 89% of them occurred a single time. Roughly 1.4% of the sample comes from the top ten. Sequences were obtained from peripheral blood. The receptors derive from a middle-aged woman with COVID-19, enrolled during active disease.

The V and J genes are TRBV27 and TRBJ1-2; the D is unclear. Between the trimmed V and J ends, which lost 2 bases and 0 bases, there was a span of 4 bases. The CDR3 has 13 amino acids. Looked up from germline, CDR1 is MNHEY and CDR2 is SMNVEV (reference sequence). CDR3 DNA sequence: TGTGCCAGCAGTTTAACAGCTAACTATGGCTACACCTTC. Translated: CASSLTANYGYTF.

This clone was detected once. CDR3 in amino acids: CASSQPRQGGTDTQYF. The DNA of the CDR3 is TGTGCCAGCAGCCAGCCCCGACAGGGGGGCACAGATACGCAGTATTTT. The chain recombines TRBV3-1 (or the pseudogene TRBV3-2) with TRBJ2-3; 9 bases match TRBD1. In germline, CDR1 is LGHDT, CDR2 YNNKEL (reference sequence). Losses at the gene ends were 3 bases for V and 1 base for J; bases not matched to a gene: 5. The CDR3 has 16 residues.

V is TRBV27 and J is TRBJ2-7; TRBD1 agrees at 7 bases. The CDR3 length is 16 residues. The V gene's germline CDR1 is MNHEY and CDR2 SMNVEV (reference sequence). V was pared by 6 bases and J by 0 bases, with 11 bases of the junction left unmatched. CDR3 amino acids: CASSPKGQPSSYEQYF. The CDR3 nucleotides are TGTGCCAGCAGCCCTAAGGGACAGCCGAGCTCCTACGAGCAGTACTTC.

The V call is TRBV25-1, the J call TRBJ1-4, with 7 bases fitting TRBD1. Per germline, CDR1 MGHDK and CDR2 SYGVNS. This CDR3 region has 18 residues. J gave up 7 bases and V 6 bases, and 20 bases lay outside the gene matches. CDR3 coding DNA: TGTGCCAGCAGCACCGCCAACGCTCAGAGGGGGCAATCTGAAAAACTGTTTTTT. This gives the protein CASSTANAQRGQSEKLFF.

The chain is built from TRBV5-1 and TRBJ1-4; D possibly corresponds to TRBD1 (6 bases). The germline V and J ends were trimmed by 1 base and 2 bases, with 12 bases remaining between them. Germline V gene data show CDR1 as SGHRS and CDR2 as YFSETQ. CDR3 size: 16 residues. The CDR3 sequence is CASSLNLGATNEKLFF. Written as DNA, the CDR3 is TGCGCCAGCAGCTTGAATCTGGGGGCTACTAATGAAAAACTGTTTTTT.

CDR3 region: CASSLSQGGGYTF. The CDR3, as DNA: TGCGCCAGCAGCTTGTCGCAAGGGGGTGGCTACACCTTC. The rearrangement joins TRBV5-1 to TRBJ1-2; tentatively, D is TRBD1 (6 bases). The length of the CDR3 is 13 residues. The V end lost 1 base, the J end lost 7 bases, and 11 bases lay between the germline ends. Germline V gives CDR1 SGHRS, CDR2 YFSETQ.

J is TRBJ2-3 and V is TRBV7-3; 13 bases match TRBD2. The CDR3 has 18 residues. With V trimmed by 5 bases and J by 0 bases, 8 bases remained unmatched. Germline CDR1 is SGHTA and CDR2 is FQGTGA. CDR3 sequence (DNA): TGTGCCAGCAGCCCGGGACTAGCGGGACCCTCTAGCACAGATACGCAGTATTTT. Protein product: CASSPGLAGPSSTDTQYF.

V usage is TRBV5-1 and J usage is TRBJ2-1, with D possibly being TRBD2 (6 bases). The CDR3 extends over 18 amino acids. Germline V gives CDR1 SGHRS, CDR2 YFSETQ. Trimming removed 0 bases from V and 6 bases from J, with 22 bases in between. The CDR3, as DNA: TGCGCCAGCAGCTTGGGTCTTTCTCCTAGCGTTCCCGGCAATGAGCAGTTCTTC. This codes for CASSLGLSPSVPGNEQFF.

This chain joins TRBV11-1 and TRBJ1-4; tentatively, D is TRBD1 (6 bases). This CDR3 region has 16 residues. Germline V gene data show CDR1 as SGHAT and CDR2 as FQDESV (reference sequence). The V gene lost 5 bases and the J gene lost 2 bases, with 15 bases spanning the gap. The CDR3 DNA follows: TGTGCCAGCAGCCCACGCGGGGGCCCTACTAATGAAAAACTGTTTTTT. It translates to CASSPRGGPTNEKLFF.

The V gene is TRBV10-3, the J gene TRBJ1-6; the match to TRBD1 covers 8 bases. CDR1 and CDR2 (germline): ENHRY, SYGVKD. V trimming: 4 bases; J trimming: 0 bases; junction bases outside the gene matches: 14. The length of the CDR3 is 20 residues. The CDR3 DNA reads as TGTGCCATCAGTGCCTTTACCGGGACAGGATCCGACTCCTATAATTCACCCCTCCACTTT. Its protein is CAISAFTGTGSDSYNSPLHF.

V is TRBV19 and J is TRBJ1-1; 8 nucleotides agree with TRBD1. The CDR3 totals 13 residues. Germline V gene lookup returns CDR1 LNHDA and CDR2 SQIVND (reference sequence). V lost 9 bases to trimming and J lost 4 bases; unmatched junction nucleotides: 7. CDR3 loop: CASWDRRSTEAFF. The CDR3 nucleotides are TGTGCCAGCTGGGACAGGAGGAGCACTGAAGCTTTCTTT.

This clone was recorded once. The chain combines TRBV28 with TRBJ1-2, with D possibly TRBD1 on 6 matching bases. CDR3 length equals 16 residues. Germline assignment: CDR1 MDHEN and CDR2 SYDVKM. The ends were cut back, 6 bases at V and 5 bases at J, with 22 bases in the middle. For the CDR3, the DNA is TGTGCCAGCAGCCCGGGACACTTTCCGGGCGGGTATGGCTACACCTTC. This encodes CASSPGHFPGGYGYTF.

About this clone: Other DNA sequences in this specimen translate into the identical CDR3. The V call is TRBV27, the J call TRBJ1-5; 8 bases map to TRBD1. CDR1 MNHEY and CDR2 SMNVEV come from the germline V gene (reference sequence). J gave up 0 bases and V 0 bases, and 1 base lay outside the gene matches. CDR3 length equals 16 residues. Written as DNA, the CDR3 is TGTGCCAGCAGTTTATCCGGGACAGGTAGCAATCAGCCCCAGCATTTT. This gives the protein CASSLSGTGSNQPQHF.

V usage is TRBV7-2 and J usage is TRBJ2-5; no reliable D call. The CDR3 is 11 amino acids. The V gene lost 2 bases and the J gene lost 5 bases, with 3 bases spanning the gap. The germline gives CDR1 SGHTA, CDR2 FQGNSA. The CDR3 loop reads CASSLSETQYF. In DNA, the CDR3 is TGTGCCAGCAGCTTATCTGAGACCCAGTACTTC.

The gene calls are TRBV6-5 and TRBJ2-5; no clear D gene. CDR3 size: 16 residues. Trimming shortened V by 2 bases and J by 0 bases, and 13 bases separated the two germline ends. Germline CDR1 is MNHEY and CDR2 is SVGAGI. CDR3 amino acids: CASSYNLASYQETQYF. The DNA of the CDR3 is TGTGCCAGCAGTTACAACTTAGCCTCGTACCAAGAGACCCAGTACTTC.

The V and J genes are TRBV27 and TRBJ1-2, with D perhaps matching TRBD1 (6 bases). Germline-derived CDR1 and CDR2 are MNHEY and SMNVEV (reference sequence). This CDR3 region has 15 residues. V lost 8 bases and J lost 7, with 23 bases in between. This chain's CDR3 is CASRPRGAPAVGYTF. The CDR3 coding sequence is TGTGCCAGCCGCCCTCGGGGGGCGCCCGCGGTTGGCTACACCTTC.

The sample holds one count of this clone. CDR3: CASSETGRAFQPQHF. CDR3 DNA: TGTGCCAGCAGTGAAACAGGCAGGGCTTTTCAGCCCCAGCATTTT. The rearrangement joins TRBV2 to TRBJ1-5; TRBD1 might be the D (5 bases). This CDR3 has 15 amino acids. With 2 bases removed from V and 6 bases from J, the gap between germline ends came to 14 bases. Germline lookup yields CDR1 SNHLY and CDR2 FYNNEI.

The chain recombines TRBV7-9 with TRBJ1-4, with 10 positions matching TRBD1. Germline values: CDR1 SEHNR, CDR2 FQNEAQ (reference sequence). With 5 bases clipped from V and 5 bases from J, the junction kept 8 bases outside the gene matches. The CDR3 sequence is 16 residues long. In nucleotides, the CDR3 is TGTGCCAGCAGCCTTAGCCCGGGACAGGGGAATGAAAAACTGTTTTTT. As protein: CASSLSPGQGNEKLFF.

The chain's CDR3 is CASNSPGTGGEKLFF. The CDR3 DNA sequence: TGTGCCAGCAATAGCCCCGGGACAGGGGGAGAAAAACTGTTTTTT. V is TRBV28 and J is TRBJ1-4, with 11 bases matching TRBD1. This CDR3 has 15 residues. From germline, CDR1 is MDHEN and CDR2 SYDVKM. V shed 7 bases and J 8 bases; nucleotides not matched to a gene: 9.

The CDR3 spells CASSYDGQGATGELFF. The CDR3 DNA reads as TGTGCCAGCAGTTACGACGGACAGGGGGCAACCGGGGAGCTGTTTTTT. The genes are TRBV6-5 and TRBJ2-2, with 11 bases lining up with TRBD1. Germline-derived CDR1 and CDR2 are MNHEY and SVGAGI. The J segment lost 5 bases and the V segment lost 2 bases, leaving 4 bases of the junction unmatched. The CDR3 spans 16 residues.

This clone showed up just a few times. The chain links TRBV15 to TRBJ1-1; TRBD1 agrees at 8 bases. The V and J ends lost 0 bases and 4 bases, in that order; junction bases with no gene match: 7. In germline, CDR1 is LNHNV, CDR2 YYDKDF (reference sequence). The CDR3 is made up of 16 amino acids. CDR3 DNA sequence: TGTGCCACCAGCAGAGACCAGGGGGCCTCAGTCACTGAAGCTTTCTTT. Translation gives CATSRDQGASVTEAFF. Based on the CDR3 plus reference TRBV15 and TRBJ1-1, the full variable domain is DAMVIQNPRYQVTQFGKPVTLSCSQTLNHNVMYWYQQKSSQAPKLLFHYYDKDFNNEADTPDNFQSRRPNTSFCFLDIRSPGLGDTAMYLCATSRDQGASVTEAFFGQGTRLTVV.

This clone was seen only once. The genes are TRBV7-9 and TRBJ1-5; 8 nucleotides align to TRBD1. The CDR3 is 12 residues long. The J segment lost 12 bases and the V segment lost 4 bases, leaving 5 bases of the junction unmatched. The germline CDR1 and CDR2 sequences are SEHNR and FQNEAQ (reference sequence). The CDR3 region is CASSSQGAGQHF. CDR3 coding DNA: TGTGCCAGCAGCTCCCAGGGGGCGGGCCAGCATTTT.

Concerning this clone itself: This specimen includes other DNA sequences encoding the same CDR3. The chain employs TRBV28 and TRBJ2-1; tentative D call: TRBD1 (5 bases). In germline, CDR1 is MDHEN, CDR2 SYDVKM. V lost 2 bases and J lost 8, with 7 bases in between. The CDR3 has 12 residues. CDR3 residues: CASSLIRDEQFF. CDR3 bases: TGTGCCAGCAGTTTAATCAGGGATGAGCAGTTCTTC.

Here the CDR3 DNA reads TGTGCCAGCAGGAACGACAGGGGCTCCTATAATTCACCCCTCCACTTT. Translated: CASRNDRGSYNSPLHF. The rearrangement joins TRBV6-6 to TRBJ1-6; 8 bases align to TRBD1. Germline V gene lookup returns CDR1 MNHNY and CDR2 SVGAGI (reference sequence). The V segment lost 6 bases and the J segment 0 bases; nucleotides outside the gene matches: 4. This CDR3 region has 16 residues.

In this sample, this clone turned up once. The CDR3 reads CATSKGADYGYTF. The CDR3 coding sequence is TGTGCCACCAGCAAGGGGGCTGACTATGGCTACACCTTC. The rearrangement links TRBV15 to TRBJ1-2, with TRBD1 identical over 7 bases. Germline V gives CDR1 LNHNV, CDR2 YYDKDF (reference sequence). This CDR3 has 13 residues. V lost 4 bases, J lost 3 bases, and 2 bases stayed unmatched. The complete variable domain, with remaining parts taken from reference TRBV15 and TRBJ1-2, reads DAMVIQNPRYQVTQFGKPVTLSCSQTLNHNVMYWYQQKSSQAPKLLFHYYDKDFNNEADTPDNFQSRRPNTSFCFLDIRSPGLGDTAMYLCATSKGADYGYTFGSGTRLTVV.

The sample holds a few counts of this clone. CDR3 nucleotide sequence: TGTGCCAGCAGCCGGAGATGGCAGGGGGCTGTCCAAGAGACCCAGTACTTC. Translation gives CASSRRWQGAVQETQYF. The chain is built from TRBV3-1 (or the pseudogene TRBV3-2) and TRBJ2-5; 8 bases match TRBD1. Germline V CDR1 and CDR2: LGHDT, YNNKEL (reference sequence). The CDR3 spans 17 residues. Unmatched junction bases numbered 11, after V lost 4 bases and J lost 1 base.

The chain employs TRBV7-2 and TRBJ2-1, with 8 bases identical to TRBD2. The CDR3 length is 12 residues. In germline, CDR1 is SGHTA, CDR2 FQGNSA. V lost 5 bases to trimming and J lost 12 bases; unmatched junction nucleotides: 6. The CDR3 loop reads CASSLGGRWQFF. DNA of the CDR3: TGTGCCAGCAGCCTTGGCGGGAGGTGGCAGTTCTTC.

The chain links TRBV7-9 to TRBJ2-3; TRBD1 matches 10 bases. The V and J ends lost 0 bases and 5 bases, in that order; junction bases with no gene match: 11. The CDR3 sequence is 18 residues long. CDR1 and CDR2 (germline): SEHNR, FQNEAQ (reference sequence). The CDR3 protein is CASSLAPRWGQGLDTQYF. As DNA, the CDR3 is TGTGCCAGCAGCTTAGCGCCTCGATGGGGACAGGGGTTAGATACGCAGTATTTT.

This clone was detected once. DNA for the CDR3: TGCGCCAGCAGCCGACCAACCGGGACAGGGAACAATGAGCAGTTCTTC. It specifies CASSRPTGTGNNEQFF. The gene calls are TRBV5-1 and TRBJ2-1; 9 nucleotides align to TRBD1. The CDR3 length is 16 residues. Germline assignment: CDR1 SGHRS and CDR2 YFSETQ. V shed 4 bases and J 5 bases; nucleotides not matched to a gene: 10.

This chain connects TRBV7-9 to TRBJ1-2; possible D gene TRBD1, 6 bases. The CDR3 is 16 amino acids. V lost 1 base and J lost 4, with 16 bases in between. CDR1 and CDR2 from the germline V gene are SEHNR and FQNEAQ (reference sequence). CDR3 protein: CASSLVGGDAIYGYTF. In DNA, the CDR3 is TGTGCCAGCAGCTTAGTAGGGGGGGATGCAATCTATGGCTACACCTTC. Looking up the rest from reference TRBV7-9 and TRBJ1-2 gives the full variable domain: DTGVSQNPRHKITKRGQNVTFRCDPISEHNRLYWYRQTLGQGPEFLTYFQNEAQLEKSRLLSDRFSAERPKGSFSTLEIQRTEQGDSAMYLCASSLVGGDAIYGYTFGSGTRLTVV.

In its sample, this clone was seen once. The chain links TRBV19 to TRBJ2-2; D is possibly TRBD2 (7 bases). The ends were cut back, 6 bases at V and 6 bases at J, with 17 bases in the middle. The CDR3 length is 15 residues. Germline V CDR1 and CDR2: LNHDA, SQIVND (reference sequence). DNA for the CDR3: TGTGCCAGTAGGTCGGGGGCCCGGGGGGCCGGGGAGCTGTTTTTT. Protein: CASRSGARGAGELFF.